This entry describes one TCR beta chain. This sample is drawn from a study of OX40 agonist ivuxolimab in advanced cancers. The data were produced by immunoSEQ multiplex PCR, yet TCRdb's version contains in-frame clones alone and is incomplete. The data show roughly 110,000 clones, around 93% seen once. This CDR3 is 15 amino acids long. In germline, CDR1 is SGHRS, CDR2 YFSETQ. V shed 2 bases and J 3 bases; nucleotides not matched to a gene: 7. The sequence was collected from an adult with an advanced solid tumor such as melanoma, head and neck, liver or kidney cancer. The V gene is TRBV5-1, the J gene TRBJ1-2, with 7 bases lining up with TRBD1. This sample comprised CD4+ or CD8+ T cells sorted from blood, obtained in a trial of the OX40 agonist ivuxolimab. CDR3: CASSFPDRDDYGYTF. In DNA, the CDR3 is TGCGCCAGCAGCTTCCCAGACAGGGACGACTATGGCTACACCTTC.